The rows below give T cell receptor beta chains drawn from one sample of a study of blood T cell repertoires in COVID-19. The assay was immunoSEQ multiplex PCR, and TCRdb's table has in-frame clones only and misses some. The data hold approximately 110,000 clones, with about 89% observed a single time. Source material: peripheral blood. Source of these receptors: a man in his forties with acute or convalescent COVID-19. CDR3s include the opening cysteine and the closing phenylalanine or tryptophan. The D gene is left open where the match is weak. Only some rows state a clone size, as once, few, many or a class for expanded clones.

j_call: TRBJ1-5
d_call: NA
v_call: TRBV6-5
clone_size: NA
cdr3_nt: TGTGCCAGCAGTCATACAGGGTCGGGCAATCAGCCCCAGCATTTT
cdr3_aa: CASSHTGSGNQPQHF

j_call: TRBJ2-5
d_call: NA
v_call: TRBV24-1
clone_size: NA
cdr3_nt: TGTGCCACCAGTGATTCCATTCTAGAACGAGAGACCCAGTACTTC
cdr3_aa: CATSDSILERETQYF

j_call: TRBJ1-6
d_call: TRBD1
v_call: TRBV5-4
clone_size: NA
cdr3_nt: TGTGCCAGCAGCTCGGACAGGGCCGACTCACCCCTCCACTTT
cdr3_aa: CASSSDRADSPLHF

j_call: TRBJ1-1
d_call: NA
v_call: TRBV5-1
clone_size: NA
cdr3_nt: TGCGCCAGCAGCTTGAACACGAACACTGAAGCTTTCTTT
cdr3_aa: CASSLNTNTEAFF

j_call: TRBJ1-1
d_call: TRBD1
v_call: TRBV6-6
clone_size: NA
cdr3_nt: TGTGCCAGCAGTCGCCCTCGAGGGCAGGGGGCCGAATGGGGAACTGAAGCTTTCTTT
cdr3_aa: CASSRPRGQGAEWGTEAFF

j_call: TRBJ2-2
d_call: NA
v_call: TRBV6-5
clone_size: NA
cdr3_nt: TGTGCCAGCAGTTACTCGACTAGTCTGAACACCGGGGAGCTGTTTTTT
cdr3_aa: CASSYSTSLNTGELFF

j_call: TRBJ1-5
d_call: TRBD1
v_call: TRBV30
clone_size: NA
cdr3_nt: TGTGCCTGGAGTCCGACAGGGGGCCCCGATCAGCCCCAGCATTTT
cdr3_aa: CAWSPTGGPDQPQHF

j_call: TRBJ1-2
d_call: NA
v_call: TRBV6-1
clone_size: NA
cdr3_nt: TGTGCCAGCAGTGACCAGGGCTGGGGCTATGGCTACACCTTC
cdr3_aa: CASSDQGWGYGYTF

j_call: TRBJ2-6
d_call: NA
v_call: TRBV21-1
clone_size: few
cdr3_nt: TGTGCCAGCAGCAAAGATTCGGGGACAGGCAAAAGCTCTGGGGCCAACGTCCTGACTTTC
cdr3_aa: CASSKDSGTGKSSGANVLTF

j_call: TRBJ2-1
d_call: NA
v_call: TRBV9
clone_size: NA
cdr3_nt: TGTGCCAGCAGCGTAGCGGAGATCTACAATGAGCAGTTCTTC
cdr3_aa: CASSVAEIYNEQFF

j_call: TRBJ2-3
d_call: NA
v_call: TRBV6-5
clone_size: NA
cdr3_nt: TGTGCCAGCAAACTGACAGGAACTAGCACAGATACGCAGTATTTT
cdr3_aa: CASKLTGTSTDTQYF

j_call: TRBJ1-4
d_call: NA
v_call: TRBV19
clone_size: NA
cdr3_nt: TGTGCCAGTAGTGTCCGAGCCGGGATCCATAATGAAAAACTGTTTTTT
cdr3_aa: CASSVRAGIHNEKLFF

j_call: TRBJ1-1
d_call: NA
v_call: TRBV30
clone_size: once
cdr3_nt: TGTGCCTGGAAGGAGGGGAACACTGAAGCTTTCTTT
cdr3_aa: CAWKEGNTEAFF

j_call: TRBJ2-7
d_call: NA
v_call: TRBV18
clone_size: NA
cdr3_nt: TGTGCCAGCTCACCAGACAGCTACGAGCAGTACTTC
cdr3_aa: CASSPDSYEQYF

j_call: TRBJ2-3
d_call: NA
v_call: TRBV9
clone_size: few
cdr3_nt: TGTGCCAGCAGCGCAGATTGGTTCGGAGGAGGTACGCAGTATTTT
cdr3_aa: CASSADWFGGGTQYF

j_call: TRBJ1-2
d_call: NA
v_call: TRBV30
clone_size: NA
cdr3_nt: TGTGCCTGGAGTTACGCCCCGGCGGGTAGGAACTATGGCTACACCTTC
cdr3_aa: CAWSYAPAGRNYGYTF

j_call: TRBJ1-1
d_call: NA
v_call: TRBV10-2
clone_size: NA
cdr3_nt: TGCGCCAGCAGTGATAGCAGACTACCGGACACTGAAGCTTTCTTT
cdr3_aa: CASSDSRLPDTEAFF

j_call: TRBJ2-6
d_call: NA
v_call: TRBV4-1
clone_size: NA
cdr3_nt: TGCGCCAGCAGCCCAGCAGGCGCCTCTGGGGCCAACGTCCTGACTTTC
cdr3_aa: CASSPAGASGANVLTF

j_call: TRBJ2-3
d_call: TRBD2
v_call: TRBV14
clone_size: NA
cdr3_nt: TGTGCCAGCAGCCTCGGACTAGTGTTTGCGACGCAGTATTTT
cdr3_aa: CASSLGLVFATQYF

j_call: TRBJ1-6
d_call: NA
v_call: TRBV27
clone_size: few
cdr3_nt: TGTGCCAGCAGTCCCTTGTCTGCACCTCCGGGGAATTCACCCCTCCACTTT
cdr3_aa: CASSPLSAPPGNSPLHF

j_call: TRBJ2-3
d_call: TRBD2
v_call: TRBV24-1
clone_size: NA
cdr3_nt: TGTGCCACCAGTGACCCGACTAGCGGGAGCACAGATACGCAGTATTTT
cdr3_aa: CATSDPTSGSTDTQYF

j_call: TRBJ1-6
d_call: TRBD1
v_call: TRBV3-1/TRBV3-2
clone_size: once
cdr3_nt: TGTGCCAGCAGCCAAACGGGGACAGGCCGCTCCTATAATTCACCCCTCCACTTT
cdr3_aa: CASSQTGTGRSYNSPLHF

j_call: TRBJ1-1
d_call: TRBD1
v_call: TRBV4-2
clone_size: NA
cdr3_nt: TGTGCCAGCAGCCAAGTTGGGAACGACAGGGGGCGAGGCACTGAAGCTTTCTTT
cdr3_aa: CASSQVGNDRGRGTEAFF

j_call: TRBJ2-3
d_call: TRBD1
v_call: TRBV19
clone_size: NA
cdr3_nt: TGTGCCAGCCGTACCGGGACAGGGATAAATACGCAGTATTTT
cdr3_aa: CASRTGTGINTQYF

j_call: TRBJ2-5
d_call: NA
v_call: TRBV14
clone_size: NA
cdr3_nt: TGTGCCAGCAGCCAATTAGAACTTGGGGCCGGGCAAGAGACCCAGTACTTC
cdr3_aa: CASSQLELGAGQETQYF

j_call: TRBJ2-5
d_call: TRBD2
v_call: TRBV6-5
clone_size: NA
cdr3_nt: TGTGCCAGCAGTATCTCTAGCGGGGGAATAGAGACCCAGTACTTC
cdr3_aa: CASSISSGGIETQYF

j_call: TRBJ2-5
d_call: NA
v_call: TRBV20-1
clone_size: NA
cdr3_nt: TGCAGTGCTAGCGGAGAGACCCAGTACTTC
cdr3_aa: CSASGETQYF

j_call: TRBJ2-7
d_call: NA
v_call: TRBV7-8
clone_size: NA
cdr3_nt: TGTGCCAGCAGCCTGGAGTACGAGCAGTACTTC
cdr3_aa: CASSLEYEQYF

j_call: TRBJ1-4
d_call: TRBD1
v_call: TRBV5-1
clone_size: NA
cdr3_nt: TGCGCCAGCAGACCCATCGAGGGACAGCTTAATGAAAAACTGTTTTTT
cdr3_aa: CASRPIEGQLNEKLFF

j_call: TRBJ2-7
d_call: NA
v_call: TRBV18
clone_size: NA
cdr3_nt: TGTGCCAGCTCACCTGGGGGGAGCTCCTACGAGCAGTACTTC
cdr3_aa: CASSPGGSSYEQYF

j_call: TRBJ1-2
d_call: TRBD1
v_call: TRBV19
clone_size: once
cdr3_nt: TGTGCCAGTAGTATAGATGGGACAGGGAGGAAGGCGTATGGCTACACCTTC
cdr3_aa: CASSIDGTGRKAYGYTF

j_call: TRBJ1-5
d_call: NA
v_call: TRBV19
clone_size: NA
cdr3_nt: TGTGCCAGTAGTATGGGGCAGGGCAGCAATCAGCCCCAGCATTTT
cdr3_aa: CASSMGQGSNQPQHF

j_call: TRBJ2-7
d_call: NA
v_call: TRBV7-2
clone_size: NA
cdr3_nt: TGTGCCAGCAGCTTAGGACCGCCCGGGGAGCAGTACTTC
cdr3_aa: CASSLGPPGEQYF

j_call: TRBJ2-6
d_call: NA
v_call: TRBV6-2/TRBV6-3
clone_size: NA
cdr3_nt: TGTGCCAGCAGTTTCCCAGGGTTCTCTGGGGCCAACGTCCTGACTTTC
cdr3_aa: CASSFPGFSGANVLTF

j_call: TRBJ2-7
d_call: NA
v_call: TRBV4-3
clone_size: NA
cdr3_nt: TGCGCCAGCAGCCAAGGGCTCAGTTCCTACGAGCAGTACTTC
cdr3_aa: CASSQGLSSYEQYF

j_call: TRBJ2-5
d_call: NA
v_call: TRBV11-3
clone_size: many
cdr3_nt: TGTGCCAGCAGCTTAGCCACCCAGGCGACCCAGTACTTC
cdr3_aa: CASSLATQATQYF

j_call: TRBJ2-1
d_call: TRBD2
v_call: TRBV6-6
clone_size: NA
cdr3_nt: TGTGCCAGCAGTTACCCTAGCGGGGGCTCCTACAATGAGCAGTTCTTC
cdr3_aa: CASSYPSGGSYNEQFF

j_call: TRBJ1-5
d_call: NA
v_call: TRBV4-1
clone_size: NA
cdr3_nt: TGCGCCAGCAGCCAAGTTGGTCAGAATAAGCCCCAGCATTTT
cdr3_aa: CASSQVGQNKPQHF

j_call: TRBJ1-2
d_call: NA
v_call: TRBV5-1
clone_size: NA
cdr3_nt: TGCGCCAGCAGCCCAGACGGGAACTATGGCTACACCTTC
cdr3_aa: CASSPDGNYGYTF

j_call: TRBJ2-7
d_call: NA
v_call: TRBV5-4
clone_size: NA
cdr3_nt: TGTGCCAGCAGCTTGCTCGGGGAGCAGTACTTC
cdr3_aa: CASSLLGEQYF

j_call: TRBJ2-3
d_call: NA
v_call: TRBV5-1
clone_size: NA
cdr3_nt: TGCGCCAGCAGGAGGAAAGGGGCGCCGACAGATACGCAGTATTTT
cdr3_aa: CASRRKGAPTDTQYF

j_call: TRBJ2-2
d_call: NA
v_call: TRBV6-2/TRBV6-3
clone_size: once
cdr3_nt: TGTGCCAGCAGCGGTACAGGGAACACCGGGGAGCTGTTTTTT
cdr3_aa: CASSGTGNTGELFF

j_call: TRBJ1-1
d_call: TRBD1
v_call: TRBV6-5
clone_size: NA
cdr3_nt: TGTGCCAGCAGCGTCAGGGGGCGGCTGAACACTGAAGCTTTCTTT
cdr3_aa: CASSVRGRLNTEAFF